What follows are 21 T cell receptor beta chains derived from one specimen sequenced in a study of blood T cells in healthy people across ages. The second PCR ran 7 to 11 cycles with a sample-barcoded 5' primer and J-beta primers. Each CDR3 protein is one row after TCRdb ran MiXCR on the 5' RACE reads. In the table there are 450,000 to 700,000 distinct CDR3 sequences, approximately 30% of which are singletons. The specimen was blood. The receptors were gathered from a woman in her sixties or seventies in good health.

This rearrangement joins TRBV5-6 to TRBJ2-3, with TRBD2 as a possible D gene (7 bases). The CDR3 length is 16 residues. Germline V gene lookup returns CDR1 SGHDT and CDR2 YYEEEE. V shed 3 bases and J shed 4 bases, with 18 bases lying between them. The CDR3 is CASSWAGARPADTQYF. CDR3 DNA sequence: TGTGCCAGCAGCTGGGCGGGGGCGCGGCCAGCAGATACGCAGTATTTT. The whole variable domain, filled in from reference TRBV5-6 and TRBJ2-3, reads DAGVTQSPTHLIKTRGQQVTLRCSPKSGHDTVSWYQQALGQGPQFIFQYYEEEERQRGNFPDRFSGHQFPNYSSELNVNALLLGDSALYLCASSWAGARPADTQYFGPGTRLTVL.

The V and J genes are TRBV27 and TRBJ2-7; 9 bases are a match to TRBD1. CDR3 length: 14 amino acids. CDR1 is MNHEY and CDR2 is SMNVEV in the germline V gene (reference sequence). V lost 3 bases and J lost 7; bases outside the gene matches: 7. CDR3 coding DNA: TGTGCCAGCAGTTTGGAACAGGGGGCACGGGAGCAGTACTTC. Its translation is CASSLEQGAREQYF.

Only one count was recorded for this clonotype. The chain has TRBV7-2 and TRBJ1-1; 8 nucleotides agree with TRBD1. V lost 4 bases, J lost 10 bases, and 11 bases stayed unmatched. There are 14 residues in the CDR3. CDR1 and CDR2 from the germline V gene are SGHTA and FQGNSA. CDR3 region: CASSSGGGWEGAFF. The CDR3 DNA follows: TGTGCCAGCAGCTCAGGGGGCGGATGGGAAGGAGCTTTCTTT. Full variable domain (remainder filled in from reference TRBV7-2 and TRBJ1-1): GAGVSQSPSNKVTEKGKDVELRCDPISGHTALYWYRQSLGQGLEFLIYFQGNSAPDKSGLPSDRFSAERTGGSVSTLTIQRTQQEDSAVYLCASSSGGGWEGAFFGQGTRLTVV.

The V and J genes are TRBV5-1 and TRBJ1-2; TRBD1 might be the D (6 bases). The CDR3 is made up of 14 amino acids. V shed 4 bases and J shed 6 bases, with 16 bases lying between them. Germline values: CDR1 SGHRS, CDR2 YFSETQ. The CDR3 loop is CASSRLGGEDGYTF. CDR3 DNA: TGCGCCAGCAGCCGACTAGGGGGAGAGGATGGCTACACCTTC.

This clonotype came up a few times. The chain recombines TRBV3-1 with TRBJ2-1, with 7 bases identical to TRBD1. The V gene end was trimmed by 9 bases and the J gene end by 4 bases; junction bases not matched to a gene: 12. This CDR3 is 15 amino acids long. Germline V gives CDR1 LGHDT, CDR2 YNNKEL (reference sequence). The CDR3 DNA follows: TGTGCCAGTCGTATCCGGGACAGACTATACAATGAGCAGTTCTTC. It translates to CASRIRDRLYNEQFF.

V is TRBV7-9 and J is TRBJ2-5; TRBD1 matches 9 bases. Gene TRBJ2-7 matches the end of the DNA better, so the J call may be wrong. Germline CDR1 SEHNR, CDR2 FQNEAQ (reference sequence). This CDR3 region has 15 residues. Written as DNA, the CDR3 is TGTGCCAGCAGCGGACAGGGACAGGGCCTCTACGAGCAGTACTTC. Translating gives CASSGQGQGLYEQYF.

This clonotype was picked up many times. The gene calls are TRBV27 and TRBJ2-1; 10 bases align to TRBD2. The CDR3 sequence is 17 residues long. Germline V lookup: CDR1 MNHEY, CDR2 SMNVEV (reference sequence). The J segment lost 1 base and the V segment lost 6 bases, leaving 9 bases of the junction unmatched. The CDR3 region has the DNA TGTGCCAGCAGCCCCCAGGTAGCGGGGGGTTCCTACAATGAGCAGTTCTTC. Encoded protein: CASSPQVAGGSYNEQFF.

The chain combines TRBV12-3 or TRBV12-4 with TRBJ2-7; D unclear. This CDR3 has 15 amino acids. V was cut by 3 bases and J by 2 bases, with 14 bases left in between. The CDR3 loop reads CASSFGLGDTYEQYF. CDR3 nucleotides: TGTGCCAGCAGTTTCGGTCTCGGCGATACCTACGAGCAGTACTTC.

This clonotype was counted between two and nine times. The V and J genes are TRBV6-2 or TRBV6-3 and TRBJ2-7; D possibly corresponds to TRBD2 (5 bases). Germline lookup yields CDR1 MNHEY and CDR2 SVGEGT. The ends were cut back, 6 bases at V and 9 bases at J, with 15 bases in the middle. There are 12 residues in the CDR3. CDR3 DNA: TGTGCCAGCAGATTGGACTTCCGTTGGCAGTACTTC. Amino acids: CASRLDFRWQYF.

This clonotype was counted between two and nine times. V and J are TRBV5-1 and TRBJ2-5, with 7 bases identical to TRBD1. With the DNA end fitting TRBJ2-7 better, the J assignment may be wrong. Germline CDR1 reads SGHRS; CDR2 reads YFSETQ. This CDR3 is built from 15 residues. The CDR3 bases are TGCGCCAGCAGCGGAGACCCAGGGGGTCCAAACGAGCAGTACTTC. Its translation is CASSGDPGGPNEQYF.

This rearrangement joins TRBV4-2 to TRBJ1-6; perhaps TRBD1 as D (6 bases). With 0 bases removed from V and 9 bases from J, the gap between germline ends came to 15 bases. The CDR3 is made up of 16 amino acids. Germline loops: CDR1 LGHNA, CDR2 YNFKEQ. CDR3 region: CASSQELSGGSSPLHF. CDR3 nucleotides: TGTGCCAGCAGCCAAGAGCTTAGCGGGGGCAGTTCACCCCTCCACTTT.

Details on this clonotype: One end of the junction fails to match germline, which may point to a read error. This sequence joins TRBV20-1 and TRBJ2-5, with TRBD2 as a possible D gene (5 bases). The germline CDR1 and CDR2 sequences are DFQATT and SNEGSKA (reference sequence). This CDR3 region has 13 residues. The CDR3 spells CSAPGLGQETHYF. The CDR3 DNA reads TGCAGTGCTCCTGGACTGGGTCAAGAGACCCATTACTTC.

The chain combines TRBV28 with TRBJ2-2; D is possibly TRBD1 (6 bases). This CDR3 contains 13 residues. Germline lookup yields CDR1 MDHEN and CDR2 SYDVKM. Trimming took off 8 bases at V and 3 bases at J, with 10 bases between the two ends. The CDR3 DNA sequence: TGTGCCAGCGGCAGGGGCGACACCGGGGAGCTGTTTTTT. This translates into CASGRGDTGELFF.

The chain uses TRBV12-3 or TRBV12-4 and TRBJ2-1, with D hard to call. With 6 bases removed from V and 10 bases from J, the gap between germline ends came to 16 bases. The CDR3 loop spans 13 amino acids. The CDR3 loop is CASSLRGDGEQFF. The CDR3 coding sequence is TGTGCCAGCAGCCTCCGTGGGGATGGGGAGCAGTTCTTC.

This clonotype has just a few counts. This chain joins TRBV5-1 and TRBJ1-1; D might be TRBD1 (5 bases). Looked up from germline, CDR1 is SGHRS and CDR2 is YFSETQ. The CDR3 runs 15 residues. V lost 3 bases, J lost 1 base, and 13 bases lay in between. The CDR3 loop reads CASSSERGRNTEAFF. The CDR3 nucleotides are TGCGCCAGCAGCTCCGAACGGGGGAGGAACACTGAAGCTTTCTTT.

In this sample, this clonotype turned up a few times. The chain links TRBV6-2 or TRBV6-3 to TRBJ2-5; the D is unclear. The DNA end favors TRBJ2-1, so the J call may be wrong. This CDR3 has 15 residues. Germline values: CDR1 MNHEY, CDR2 SVGEGT. The CDR3 nucleotides are TGTGCCAGCAGTTACCAGACACCTGCCTACAATGAGCAGTTCTTC. Amino acid sequence: CASSYQTPAYNEQFF.

The chain uses TRBV11-2 and TRBJ2-5; 14 bases are a match to TRBD2. Losses at the gene ends were 5 bases for V and 5 bases for J; bases not matched to a gene: 10. From germline, CDR1 is SGHAT and CDR2 FQNNGV. The CDR3 is 17 residues long. CDR3 bases: TGTGCCAGCAGCGGACTAGCGGGAGGATTCCGTTGGGAGACCCAGTACTTC. This gives the protein CASSGLAGGFRWETQYF.

The chain is built from TRBV10-3 and TRBJ2-4, with a possible D match to TRBD1 (6 bases). Trimming left V 3 bases short and J 4 bases short, with 19 bases between. The germline gives CDR1 ENHRY, CDR2 SYGVKD. The CDR3 totals 17 residues. The CDR3 coding sequence is TGTGCCATCAGTGAAACCAGGGGACACAACAATAAAAACATTCAGTACTTC. This sequence encodes CAISETRGHNNKNIQYF.

This clonotype was counted only a few times. This chain connects TRBV2 to TRBJ1-3, with D uncertain. V was cut by 0 bases and J by 4 bases, with 7 bases left in between. This CDR3 has 14 residues. Germline V gives CDR1 SNHLY, CDR2 FYNNEI. Here the CDR3 reads CASSEALVGNTIYF. The DNA for the CDR3 is TGTGCCAGCAGTGAAGCGCTTGTCGGAAACACCATATATTTT.

The V and J genes are TRBV6-1 and TRBJ1-5, with a tentative D call TRBD1 (6 bases). The CDR3 is made up of 19 amino acids. The germline CDR1 and CDR2 sequences are MNHNS and SASEGT. V was pared by 7 bases and J by 3 bases, with 28 bases between. The CDR3, as DNA: TGTGCCAGCACCGGACAGTTCGGGGTCGAGTTTAGTATCAATCAGCCCCAGCATTTT. Protein: CASTGQFGVEFSINQPQHF.

This clonotype was seen a handful of times. This chain joins TRBV7-2 and TRBJ1-5; D unclear. Germline V gene lookup returns CDR1 SGHTA and CDR2 FQGNSA. This CDR3 has 15 amino acids. The ends were cut back, 2 bases at V and 1 base at J, with 9 bases in the middle. Written as DNA, the CDR3 is TGTGCCAGCAGCTTATCTGGGAGGAGCAATCAGCCCCAGCATTTT. Its protein product is CASSLSGRSNQPQHF.